This T cell receptor beta chain was sequenced in a study of cytomegalovirus exposure and HLA in healthy donors. Findings and caveats of the study: The study listed roughly 160 cytomegalovirus-associated TCR beta chains.

Germline V gene data show CDR1 as SSHAT and CDR2 as FNYEAQ (reference sequence). The CDR3 is 16 residues long. Primers for the PCR totalled 60 Vbeta and 13 Jbeta. Profiling relied on immunoSEQ multiplex PCR, and the TCRdb table lists in-frame clones only, not all of them. This sample has about 150,000 clones; about four fifths occur once, and the top ten carry 1%. Comments on this clone: Its cognate antigen is unknown. A junction end diverges from the germline sequence, so it may reflect a read error.

The chain recombines TRBV7-7 with TRBJ2-1; the D gene is possibly TRBD1 (5 bases). Sequencing used PBMCs. The origin of this receptor is a woman between 50 and 59 years old in good health and CMV-seropositive. CDR3 sequence: CASSLRTTDSYNEQFF. CDR3 DNA: TGTGCTAGCAGCCTCCGGACAACCGACTCCTACAATGAGCAGTTCTTC.